This T cell receptor (beta chain) comes out of a study of blood T cell repertoires in COVID-19. Whole-study context: COVID-19 samples from acute and convalescent phases originated in the United States, Italy and Spain. Sources were T cells, B-cell-depleted T cells, or PBMCs; the material itself was cDNA or gDNA.

Original processing notes: It was from reference gene primer amplification that nucleated cell counts were estimated. The protocol was immunoSEQ multiplex PCR, while the TCRdb copy is restricted to in-frame clones and leaves out a portion. D and trimming come from the DNA, and the V and J calls and clone size come from that table. Of 200,000 to 250,000 clones in the sample, approximately 80% are singletons; the top ten hold about 9%. Ages ranged from roughly 18 to 95 years, with residence in 24 US areas. The CDR3 consists of 13 residues. V gave up 6 bases and J gave up 2 bases, with 10 bases separating them. The germline V gene encodes CDR1 LGHNT and CDR2 FRNRAP.

This TCR was sampled from a man aged 35 to 55 who had recovered from COVID-19. Sequences were obtained from PBMCs or T cells enriched from blood (not recorded which). The chain has TRBV12-5 and TRBJ1-2; weak D call: TRBD1 (5 bases). As DNA, the CDR3 is TGTGCTAGTGGCCAGGGTGAGAACTATGGCTACACCTTC. Translation gives CASGQGENYGYTF. The full variable domain, in which reference TRBV12-5 and TRBJ1-2 provide the parts outside the CDR3, is DARVTQTPRHKVTEMGQEVTMRCQPILGHNTVFWYRQTMMQGLELLAYFRNRAPLDDSGMPKDRFSAEMPDATLATLKIQPSEPRDSAVYFCASGQGENYGYTFGSGTRLTVV.